This TCR beta chain was identified in a study of blood T cell repertoires in COVID-19. Study background: The study drew acute and convalescent COVID-19 samples from the United States, Italy and Spain. Sources were T cells, B-cell-depleted T cells, or PBMCs; the material itself was cDNA or gDNA.

Authors' methods: Amplification with reference gene primers provided the estimates of nucleated cell counts. Clones were sequenced by immunoSEQ multiplex PCR, and TCRdb holds only the in-frame ones, with some missing. The V and J calls and clone size come from that table; D and trimming were worked out from the DNA. The table shows roughly 200,000 clones, with around nine tenths occurring only once. This CDR3 region has 14 residues. Losses at the gene ends were 4 bases for V and 5 bases for J; bases not matched to a gene: 0. Germline V CDR1 and CDR2: WSHSY, SAAADI. The clonotype was recovered from a man aged 55 to 70 who had recovered from COVID-19. The chain recombines TRBV10-2 with TRBJ2-3, with 13 positions matching TRBD2. The sample taken for sequencing was peripheral blood. Written as DNA, the CDR3 is TGCGCCAGCAGTGGGACTAGCGGGGGAGATACGCAGTATTTT. It yields the protein CASSGTSGGDTQYF.